This T cell receptor (beta chain) was sequenced in a study of T cells in Graves' hyperthyroidism and ophthalmopathy. Regarding the study as a whole: Before onset, ophthalmopathy was predicted by the model a median approximately 6.7 months earlier.

Amplification targeted TCR beta CDR3 regions from RNA transcripts. Researchers ran a first-round RT-PCR on the TCR CDR3 using the HTBI primer set. From the multiplex PCR reads, TCRdb called clonotypes with MiXCR, one entry per CDR3 protein. The data hold 220,000 or so distinct CDR3 sequences, with roughly 17% observed a single time. Many counts were recorded for this clonotype. Its target is not known. The sequenced material came from blood. This sequence originates from a woman aged 18-29 years with Graves' ophthalmopathy.

The DNA for the CDR3 is TGTGCCAGCAGCTTCGGTGGATTAATCTACAATGAGCAGTTCTTC. Protein sequence: CASSFGGLIYNEQFF. V and J are TRBV7-9 and TRBJ2-1; D is unclear. This CDR3 has 15 amino acids. Germline V gene data show CDR1 as SEHNR and CDR2 as FQNEAQ (reference sequence). Trimming took off 3 bases at V and 3 bases at J, with 12 bases between the two ends.